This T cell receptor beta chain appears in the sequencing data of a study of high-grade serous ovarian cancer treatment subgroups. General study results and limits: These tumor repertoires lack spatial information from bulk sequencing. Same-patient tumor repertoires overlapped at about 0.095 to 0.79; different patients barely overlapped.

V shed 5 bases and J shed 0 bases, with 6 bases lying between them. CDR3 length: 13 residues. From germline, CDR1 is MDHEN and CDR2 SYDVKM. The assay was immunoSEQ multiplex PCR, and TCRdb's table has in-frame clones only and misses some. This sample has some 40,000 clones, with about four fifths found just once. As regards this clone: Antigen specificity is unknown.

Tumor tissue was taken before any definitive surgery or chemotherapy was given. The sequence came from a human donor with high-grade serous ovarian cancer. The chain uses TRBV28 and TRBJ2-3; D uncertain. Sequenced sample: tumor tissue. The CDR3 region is CASSPSSTDTQYF. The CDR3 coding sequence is TGTGCCAGCAGTCCCAGCAGCACAGATACGCAGTATTTT.